Sequencing of this T cell receptor beta chain was carried out in a study of Graves' ophthalmopathy and Graves' hyperthyroidism. Study summary: Researchers obtained peripheral blood at initial diagnosis, before any treatment had begun.

V lost 5 bases, J lost 4 bases, and 4 bases stayed unmatched. The germline V gene has CDR1 SGHTA and CDR2 FQGNSA. The CDR3 covers 13 residues. This clonotype was picked up many times. Its antigen remains unknown. The study's findings and limits: Researchers report that a 13-signature model separated ophthalmopathy from stable hyperthyroidism, posting less than 90% sensitivity and about 80% specificity. Its predictions of ophthalmopathy progression gave the model 60% to 71% sensitivity and roughly 76% specificity.

From RNA, the CDR3 regions of TCR beta chains were amplified and sequenced. HTBI primers were employed in first-round RT-PCR, then a second-round multiplex PCR followed. TCRdb recomputed calls from the multiplex PCR reads with MiXCR, one row per CDR3 protein. The table has 300,000 or so distinct CDR3 sequences, 17% seen once. Out of around 10 ml of fresh peripheral blood, PBMCs were obtained. The clonotype was recovered from an adult man with Graves' ophthalmopathy. Sample: peripheral blood. The rearrangement links TRBV7-2 to TRBJ1-2; 7 bases are shared with TRBD1. The CDR3 protein is CASSLGQFYGYTF. DNA of the CDR3: TGTGCCAGCAGCCTGGGACAGTTCTATGGCTACACCTTC. Full variable domain (remainder filled in from reference TRBV7-2 and TRBJ1-2): GAGVSQSPSNKVTEKGKDVELRCDPISGHTALYWYRQSLGQGLEFLIYFQGNSAPDKSGLPSDRFSAERTGGSVSTLTIQRTQQEDSAVYLCASSLGQFYGYTFGSGTRLTVV.